Below are 15 T cell receptor beta chains sequenced from a single sample in a study of T cell changes during pregnancy in multiple sclerosis (dated by TCRdb to the late 2010s). Libraries were made using the immunoSEQ multiplex PCR assay. Held by TCRdb, this immuneACCESS table contains in-frame sequences only and omits some clones. Under half of the omission traces to an unresolved V gene where checked; the cause of the rest is unknown. For this sample there are some 64,000 clones; approximately 91% appear just once. Over 2% of the sample is taken by the ten largest. The sample here was peripheral blood, taken in the first trimester of pregnancy. The receptor set was obtained from a female donor with multiple sclerosis, enrolled in a pregnancy study.

The chain recombines TRBV7-3 with TRBJ1-2; D gene uncertain. The CDR3 extends over 13 amino acids. Germline V gene lookup returns CDR1 SGHTA and CDR2 FQGTGA. Trimming left V 5 bases short and J 0 bases short, with 7 bases between. This CDR3 is CASSVGANYGYTF. The CDR3 nucleotides are TGTGCCAGCAGCGTCGGGGCTAACTATGGCTACACCTTC.

The J gene is TRBJ2-7, the V gene TRBV7-2; TRBD2 matches at 12 bases. The trim removed 4 bases at V and 2 bases at J, leaving 15 bases unmatched. The CDR3 consists of 19 residues. Per germline, CDR1 SGHTA and CDR2 FQGNSA. In nucleotides, the CDR3 is TGTGCCAGCAGCTCCCTTCCCCCCCTAGCGGGAGGGTCCCCCTACGAGCAGTACTTC. This sequence encodes CASSSLPPLAGGSPYEQYF.

The CDR3 loop is CAISGAGESEQFF. CDR3 DNA sequence: TGTGCCATCAGTGGGGCGGGTGAGTCTGAGCAGTTCTTC. V usage is TRBV10-3 and J usage is TRBJ2-1; perhaps TRBD2 as D (5 bases). The CDR3 sequence is 13 residues long. Trimming left V 4 bases short and J 9 bases short, with 13 bases between. The germline V gene encodes CDR1 ENHRY and CDR2 SYGVKD.

The chain uses TRBV7-2 and TRBJ1-2; D is ambiguous. CDR1 is SGHTA, CDR2 FQGNSA, per germline. V was pared by 5 bases and J by 4 bases, with 14 bases between. CDR3 size: 14 residues. The chain's CDR3 is CASSPRGGAYGYTF. The DNA of the CDR3 is TGTGCCAGCAGCCCCCGAGGTGGCGCCTATGGCTACACCTTC.

V is TRBV6-1 and J is TRBJ2-7; 9 bases line up with TRBD1. The CDR3 runs 15 residues. The ends lost 4 bases at V and 2 bases at J; junction bases unmatched: 6. Germline V gives CDR1 MNHNS, CDR2 SASEGT. CDR3 bases: TGTGCCAGCAGTGCCCAAGGGACAGGGCCCTACGAGCAGTACTTC. Its translation: CASSAQGTGPYEQYF.

This clone is a singleton in its sample. The CDR3 DNA sequence: TGTGCCAGCAGCCCCCCCGGGGGACCCTACGAGCAGTACTTC. Protein: CASSPPGGPYEQYF. The chain links TRBV7-8 to TRBJ2-7; possibly TRBD2 for D (6 bases). The CDR3 runs 14 residues. The V end lost 5 bases, the J end lost 2 bases, and 13 bases lay between the germline ends. Germline V gene sequence: CDR1 SGHVS, CDR2 FQNEAQ.

The V call is TRBV18, the J call TRBJ1-5; D not certain. V was cut by 5 bases and J by 1 base, with 9 bases left in between. CDR3 length: 14 amino acids. Germline V CDR1 and CDR2: KGHSH, LQKENI. CDR3 bases: TGTGCCAGCTCAACCACGGAGAGCAATCAGCCCCAGCATTTT. This gives the protein CASSTTESNQPQHF.

This clone was detected a few times. V gene TRBV30 combines with J gene TRBJ1-6; D gene ambiguous. The CDR3 sequence is 12 residues long. The V end lost 0 bases, the J end lost 16 bases, and 13 bases lay between the germline ends. Germline assignment: CDR1 GTSNPN and CDR2 SVGIG (reference sequence). The CDR3 protein is CAWSVLGRSLHF. CDR3 nucleotides: TGTGCCTGGAGTGTTCTTGGCAGGTCGCTCCACTTT.

This sequence joins TRBV7-7 and TRBJ2-2; 7 bases map to TRBD1. Germline CDR1 SSHAT, CDR2 FNYEAQ (reference sequence). This CDR3 region has 14 residues. Losses at the gene ends were 5 bases for V and 7 bases for J; bases not matched to a gene: 7. Written as DNA, the CDR3 is TGTGCCAGCAGCCAGACAGGGCGACTCGGGGAGCTGTTTTTT. It translates to CASSQTGRLGELFF.

This chain joins TRBV5-4 and TRBJ1-1; TRBD1 aligns across 9 bases. The CDR3 runs to 14 residues. CDR1 is SGHNT and CDR2 is YYREEE in the germline V gene (reference sequence). The V segment lost 4 bases and the J segment 5 bases; nucleotides outside the gene matches: 6. The CDR3 here is CASSPGQGRTEAFF. CDR3 nucleotide sequence: TGTGCCAGCAGCCCGGGACAGGGCAGAACTGAAGCTTTCTTT. Full variable domain (rest looked up from reference TRBV5-4 and TRBJ1-1): ETGVTQSPTHLIKTRGQQVTLRCSSQSGHNTVSWYQQALGQGPQFIFQYYREEENGRGNFPPRFSGLQFPNYSSELNVNALELDDSALYLCASSPGQGRTEAFFGQGTRLTVV.

The chain combines TRBV7-9 with TRBJ2-3, with TRBD2 matching 8 bases. From germline, CDR1 is SEHNR and CDR2 FQNEAQ (reference sequence). V trimming: 0 bases; J trimming: 4 bases; junction bases outside the gene matches: 3. This CDR3 region has 15 residues. CDR3 in amino acids: CASSLAGGRSDTQYF. CDR3 nucleotide sequence: TGTGCCAGCAGCTTAGCCGGCGGGAGGTCAGATACGCAGTATTTT.

The chain couples TRBV28 to TRBJ1-5, with TRBD1 identical over 10 bases. This CDR3 has 15 residues. Germline CDR1 reads MDHEN; CDR2 reads SYDVKM. Trimming removed 5 bases from V and 4 bases from J; junction bases left unmatched: 5. The CDR3 coding sequence is TGTGCCAGCAGTCCGCGGGACAGGGGAAATCAGCCCCAGCATTTT. This codes for CASSPRDRGNQPQHF.

This sequence joins TRBV6-5 and TRBJ2-7, with 8 bases identical to TRBD2. The J segment lost 4 bases and the V segment lost 5 bases, leaving 7 bases of the junction unmatched. This CDR3 contains 14 residues. Looked up from germline, CDR1 is MNHEY and CDR2 is SVGAGI. The CDR3 region has the DNA TGTGCCAGCAGTCCCGGACTAGCCACTTACGAGCAGTACTTC. This codes for CASSPGLATYEQYF.

The chain links TRBV27 to TRBJ2-7, with TRBD1 identical over 8 bases. V was clipped by 6 bases and J by 5 bases; unmatched bases: 12. Germline CDR1 and CDR2: MNHEY and SMNVEV (reference sequence). CDR3 length: 15 residues. CDR3 nucleotide sequence: TGTGCCAGCAGCCTTACAGGGGGGCGTGTGAACGAGCAGTACTTC. Translating gives CASSLTGGRVNEQYF.

The chain is built from TRBV19 and TRBJ1-1, with a tentative D call TRBD1 (6 bases). CDR3 length: 15 residues. Trimming took 3 bases from V and 4 from J, leaving 15 bases between them. Germline V gene data show CDR1 as LNHDA and CDR2 as SQIVND (reference sequence). The CDR3 DNA reads TGTGCCAGTAGTATTGTCCCAGGGGAGGGCACTGAAGCTTTCTTT. It encodes CASSIVPGEGTEAFF.